These 3 T cell receptor beta chains were sequenced from one sample in a study of cytomegalovirus exposure and HLA in healthy donors. The study ran its PCR with 60 Vbeta and 13 Jbeta primers. Generated by immunoSEQ multiplex PCR, the TCRdb table keeps only in-frame clones and is missing some. The sample holds 100,000 to 150,000 clones; about 80% are singletons and the top ten take 1%. Sequences were obtained from PBMCs. The receptor source for this set is a man in his forties or fifties in good health and CMV-seronegative.

The J gene is TRBJ2-5, the V gene TRBV18; the D gene is possibly TRBD2 (6 bases). CDR3 length equals 16 residues. V was cut by 4 bases and J by 5 bases, with 20 bases left in between. Germline CDR1 KGHSH, CDR2 LQKENI. The CDR3 sequence: CASSRSPGTSGETQYF. CDR3 DNA sequence: TGTGCCAGCTCACGATCCCCCGGGACTTCGGGGGAGACCCAGTACTTC.

V and J are TRBV15 and TRBJ2-2, with 9 bases lining up with TRBD1. Unmatched junction bases numbered 9, after V lost 6 bases and J lost 7 bases. The CDR3 has 15 residues. Looked up from germline, CDR1 is LNHNV and CDR2 is YYDKDF (reference sequence). The CDR3 is CATRSRDREVGELFF. In nucleotides, the CDR3 is TGTGCCACCAGGTCCCGGGACAGGGAGGTCGGGGAGCTGTTTTTT.

The rearrangement links TRBV10-2 to TRBJ2-7; D gene uncertain. Germline V gene sequence: CDR1 WSHSY, CDR2 SAAADI. The CDR3 runs to 12 residues. V was pared by 7 bases and J by 4 bases, with 11 bases between. The CDR3 region is CASNDGAYEQYF. DNA of the CDR3: TGCGCCAGCAATGACGGAGCGTACGAGCAGTACTTC.